A single sample gave rise to the 25 T cell receptor beta chains below, sequenced in a study of cytomegalovirus exposure and HLA in healthy donors. The PCR contained 60 Vbeta and 13 Jbeta primers. The method was immunoSEQ multiplex PCR; TCRdb's version includes in-frame clones alone and lacks a portion of them. The table lists approximately 150,000 clones, roughly 79% of them singletons. The sample consisted of PBMCs. The receptors were sampled from a woman aged 40 to 49 in good health and CMV-seronegative.

The rearrangement joins TRBV28 to TRBJ1-2; D is unclear. Germline lookup yields CDR1 MDHEN and CDR2 SYDVKM. CDR3 length equals 14 residues. V was shortened by 7 bases and J by 4 bases, with 16 bases between the two germline ends. CDR3 in amino acids: CASTVPTGGYGYTF. CDR3 bases: TGTGCCAGCACCGTACCTACGGGTGGCTATGGCTACACCTTC.

The chain recombines TRBV5-1 with TRBJ2-7; 8 positions match TRBD1. The ends lost 5 bases at V and 5 bases at J; junction bases unmatched: 12. Germline V gene data show CDR1 as SGHRS and CDR2 as YFSETQ. This CDR3 comprises 15 residues. CDR3 DNA: TGCGCCAGCAGTACCGGGACAGGCGCGCGGAACGAGCAGTACTTC. Protein: CASSTGTGARNEQYF.

The chain has TRBV2 and TRBJ2-5; the match to TRBD2 covers 7 bases. V lost 10 bases to trimming and J lost 4 bases; unmatched junction nucleotides: 3. The CDR3 contains 11 residues. Per the germline V gene, CDR1 is SNHLY and CDR2 is FYNNEI. CDR3 bases: TGTGCCACCGGACTAGTAGAGACCCAGTACTTC. It yields the protein CATGLVETQYF.

This clone came up once. The chain couples TRBV5-1 to TRBJ2-1; 9 positions agree with TRBD2. This CDR3 region has 17 residues. J gave up 7 bases and V 0 bases, and 11 bases lay outside the gene matches. Germline V CDR1 and CDR2: SGHRS, YFSETQ. The CDR3 protein is CASSLGSSGARVNEQFF. The CDR3 bases are TGCGCCAGCAGCTTGGGATCTAGCGGGGCCCGGGTGAATGAGCAGTTCTTC.

V is TRBV6-1 and J is TRBJ2-3, with D perhaps TRBD1 (6 bases). Germline loops: CDR1 MNHNS, CDR2 SASEGT. The CDR3 loop spans 15 amino acids. The ends were cut back, 4 bases at V and 4 bases at J, with 15 bases in the middle. The CDR3 reads CASSGRVGGPDTQYF. CDR3 DNA: TGTGCCAGCAGTGGAAGGGTAGGGGGTCCAGATACGCAGTATTTT.

This chain links TRBV11-3 with TRBJ2-3; D is possibly TRBD2 (5 bases). CDR3 length: 15 residues. Germline CDR1 reads SGHNT; CDR2 reads YENEEA. The ends were cut back, 4 bases at V and 0 bases at J, with 11 bases in the middle. CDR3 DNA sequence: TGTGCCAGCAGCTGGAGGAGGACGAGCACAGATACGCAGTATTTT. Residues: CASSWRRTSTDTQYF.

This chain links TRBV28 with TRBJ2-2, with 7 positions matching TRBD2. Trimming cost V 6 bases and J 7 bases; bases outside gene matches: 8. The CDR3 is 14 residues long. Looked up from germline, CDR1 is MDHEN and CDR2 is SYDVKM. CDR3 in amino acids: CASSWGGYGGELFF. For the CDR3, the DNA is TGTGCCAGCAGCTGGGGAGGGTACGGCGGGGAGCTGTTTTTT.

This sequence joins TRBV6-1 and TRBJ1-5; TRBD1 aligns across 9 bases. This CDR3 spans 15 amino acids. CDR1 is MNHNS and CDR2 is SASEGT in the germline V gene. Unmatched junction bases numbered 11, after V lost 8 bases and J lost 6 bases. CDR3 region: CASLRGQGPSQPQHF. The DNA for the CDR3 is TGTGCCAGCCTCCGGGGACAGGGCCCCAGTCAGCCCCAGCATTTT.

This clone was seen a handful of times. The V and J genes are TRBV27 and TRBJ1-1, with 7 bases matching TRBD1. In germline, CDR1 is MNHEY, CDR2 SMNVEV (reference sequence). CDR3 length: 12 amino acids. Trimming removed 5 bases from V and 5 bases from J; junction bases left unmatched: 2. CDR3 coding DNA: TGTGCCAGCAGTCAACAGGGGACTGAAGCTTTCTTT. This sequence encodes CASSQQGTEAFF.

The chain joins TRBV19 to TRBJ1-1; TRBD1 aligns across 7 bases. The germline V gene encodes CDR1 LNHDA and CDR2 SQIVND (reference sequence). Trimming took 4 bases from V and 3 from J; bases not matched to a gene: 8. This CDR3 has 15 amino acids. CDR3 bases: TGTGCCAGTAGTAGGGCGGACAGGCATCACACTGAAGCTTTCTTT. Protein sequence: CASSRADRHHTEAFF.

V usage is TRBV15 and J usage is TRBJ1-4, with D perhaps matching TRBD1 (6 bases). This CDR3 contains 17 residues. The germline V and J ends were trimmed by 1 base and 0 bases, with 12 bases remaining between them. From germline, CDR1 is LNHNV and CDR2 YYDKDF (reference sequence). The CDR3 region is CATSRAPGQTTNEKLFF. DNA for the CDR3: TGTGCCACCAGCAGAGCTCCGGGACAAACAACTAATGAAAAACTGTTTTTT.

The V and J genes are TRBV2 and TRBJ2-1; D ambiguous. Germline V gene data show CDR1 as SNHLY and CDR2 as FYNNEI. The CDR3 loop spans 12 amino acids. Trimming left V 11 bases short and J 4 bases short, with 12 bases between. CDR3 DNA sequence: TGTGCCTCTCGAGCGAAGTACAATGAGCAGTTCTTC. This translates into CASRAKYNEQFF.

J is TRBJ2-7 and V is TRBV2; weak D call: TRBD2 (5 bases). This CDR3 contains 13 residues. V was pared by 2 bases and J by 6 bases, with 11 bases between. Looked up from germline, CDR1 is SNHLY and CDR2 is FYNNEI. Here the CDR3 DNA reads TGTGCCAGCAGTGAACTACTAGTAGGCGAGCAGTACTTC. Translation: CASSELLVGEQYF.

The chain links TRBV19 to TRBJ2-5; 9 bases fit TRBD2. From germline, CDR1 is LNHDA and CDR2 SQIVND (reference sequence). V shed 0 bases, J shed 5 bases, and the junction held 7 bases outside the gene matches. This CDR3 spans 16 amino acids. The CDR3 coding sequence is TGTGCCAGTAGTATAGAGACCCTAGCGGGAAGGGAGACCCAGTACTTC. Translation gives CASSIETLAGRETQYF.

The chain is built from TRBV5-1 and TRBJ2-1; 7 bases align to TRBD2. With V trimmed by 2 bases and J by 10 bases, 9 bases remained unmatched. Per germline, CDR1 SGHRS and CDR2 YFSETQ. This CDR3 region has 14 residues. CDR3 DNA: TGCGCCAGCAGCTTTATGGCGGGACTAACAGAGCAGTTCTTC. As protein: CASSFMAGLTEQFF.

The chain has TRBV5-1 and TRBJ2-6, with a weak D call TRBD2 (6 bases). The CDR3 runs 18 residues. Germline V gives CDR1 SGHRS, CDR2 YFSETQ. V was clipped by 5 bases and J by 0 bases, with 18 bases between them. The CDR3: CASRGLIGGSSGANVLTF. The DNA of the CDR3 is TGCGCCAGCAGAGGGTTGATTGGGGGGAGCTCTGGGGCCAACGTCCTGACTTTC. The variable domain in full, with the rest retrieved from reference TRBV5-1 and TRBJ2-6, is KAGVTQTPRYLIKTRGQQVTLSCSPISGHRSVSWYQQTPGQGLQFLFEYFSETQRNKGNFPGRFSGRQFSNSRSEMNVSTLELGDSALYLCASRGLIGGSSGANVLTFGAGSRLTVL.

This chain links TRBV30 with TRBJ1-1; D unresolved. The V end was cut by 2 bases, the J end by 3 bases, with 10 bases between. Germline values: CDR1 GTSNPN, CDR2 SVGIG (reference sequence). The CDR3 loop spans 13 amino acids. The CDR3 protein is CAWSRQVDTEAFF. As DNA, the CDR3 is TGTGCCTGGAGTCGCCAGGTTGACACTGAAGCTTTCTTT. The full variable domain, its missing parts supplied by reference TRBV30 and TRBJ1-1, is SQTIHQWPATLVQPVGSPLSLECTVEGTSNPNLYWYRQAAGRGLQLLFYSVGIGQISSEVPQNLSASRPQDRQFILSSKKLLLSDSGFYLCAWSRQVDTEAFFGQGTRLTVV.

The chain uses TRBV6-1 and TRBJ2-1; 16 nucleotides agree with TRBD2. The CDR3 has 15 amino acids. V lost 4 bases to trimming and J lost 9 bases; unmatched junction nucleotides: 3. Germline CDR1 MNHNS, CDR2 SASEGT. The CDR3: CASSGGTSGRGEQFF. CDR3 sequence (DNA): TGTGCCAGCAGTGGGGGGACTAGCGGGAGGGGTGAGCAGTTCTTC.

This chain joins TRBV2 and TRBJ1-1, with D tentatively TRBD1 (5 bases). CDR1 is SNHLY, CDR2 FYNNEI, per germline. V was pared by 2 bases and J by 5 bases, with 12 bases between. The CDR3 loop spans 14 amino acids. CDR3 sequence: CASSEQGRRTEAFF. CDR3 coding DNA: TGTGCCAGCAGTGAACAGGGAAGAAGAACTGAAGCTTTCTTT.

Only one count was recorded for this clone. The chain couples TRBV9 to TRBJ2-1, with D possibly TRBD2 on 5 matching bases. Germline CDR1 and CDR2: SGDLS and YYNGEE. V was pared by 3 bases and J by 3 bases, with 19 bases between. This CDR3 has 17 amino acids. The CDR3 spells CASSAGHIATVYNEQFF. In DNA form, the CDR3 reads TGTGCCAGCAGCGCCGGGCATATAGCGACCGTCTACAATGAGCAGTTCTTC.

V usage is TRBV6-5 and J usage is TRBJ2-7; 7 bases are shared with TRBD2. CDR1 and CDR2 from the germline V gene are MNHEY and SVGAGI. Losses at the gene ends were 6 bases for V and 6 bases for J; bases not matched to a gene: 5. The CDR3 has 12 residues. The CDR3 DNA reads TGTGCCAGCAGCCGGGGGGAGGCCGAGCAGTACTTC. Translating gives CASSRGEAEQYF.

This clone was seen a few times. The chain recombines TRBV27 with TRBJ2-2; 12 nucleotides line up with TRBD2. The germline CDR1 and CDR2 sequences are MNHEY and SMNVEV (reference sequence). The CDR3 length is 16 residues. The trim removed 3 bases at V and 4 bases at J, leaving 3 bases unmatched. The CDR3 nucleotides are TGTGCCAGCAGTTTGACTAGCGGGAGATCCACCGGGGAGCTGTTTTTT. This gives the protein CASSLTSGRSTGELFF.

This clone has only one observation. This chain connects TRBV2 to TRBJ2-1; D remains unclear. The germline V and J ends were trimmed by 3 bases and 15 bases, with 15 bases remaining between them. The CDR3 extends over 12 amino acids. Germline CDR1 SNHLY, CDR2 FYNNEI. This chain's CDR3 is CASSDRNSRLFF. CDR3 bases: TGTGCCAGCAGTGATAGGAACAGTCGGCTGTTCTTC.

The chain employs TRBV2 and TRBJ2-1; TRBD2 aligns across 8 bases. J was trimmed by 7 bases and V by 8 bases; bases with no gene match: 10. The CDR3 has 14 amino acids. Germline lookup yields CDR1 SNHLY and CDR2 FYNNEI. The CDR3 here is CASRASGSNNEQFF. DNA of the CDR3: TGTGCCAGCCGGGCCAGCGGGAGTAATAATGAGCAGTTCTTC.

The rearrangement joins TRBV28 to TRBJ2-1, with 10 nucleotides matching TRBD2. Losses at the gene ends were 6 bases for V and 6 bases for J; bases not matched to a gene: 14. The CDR3 runs 17 residues. The germline CDR1 and CDR2 sequences are MDHEN and SYDVKM. Written as DNA, the CDR3 is TGTGCCAGCAGCCCCCTGTTCCCCGCTAGCGGGAGCAATGAGCAGTTCTTC. Encoded protein: CASSPLFPASGSNEQFF.